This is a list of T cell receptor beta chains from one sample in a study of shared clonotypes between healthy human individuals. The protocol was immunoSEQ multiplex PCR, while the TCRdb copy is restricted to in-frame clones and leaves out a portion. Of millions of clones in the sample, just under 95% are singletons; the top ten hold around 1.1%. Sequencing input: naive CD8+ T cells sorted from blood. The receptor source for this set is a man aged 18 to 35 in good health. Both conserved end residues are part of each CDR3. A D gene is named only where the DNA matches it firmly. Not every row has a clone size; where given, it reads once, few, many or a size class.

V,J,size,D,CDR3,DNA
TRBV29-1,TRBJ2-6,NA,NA,CSVLGWGAYGANVLTF,TGCAGCGTTCTCGGATGGGGGGCGTATGGGGCCAACGTCCTGACTTTC
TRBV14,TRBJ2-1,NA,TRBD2,CASSHKRLAHYNEQFF,TGTGCCAGCAGCCATAAACGACTAGCGCATTACAATGAGCAGTTCTTC
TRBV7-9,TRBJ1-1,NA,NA,CASSPLTDLEAFF,TGTGCCAGCAGCCCTCTAACTGATCTGGAAGCTTTCTTT
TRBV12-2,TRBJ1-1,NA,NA,CASRLGWGRGTEAFF,NA
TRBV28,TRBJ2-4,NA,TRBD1,CASSSETGFNIQYF,TGTGCCAGCAGTTCGGAGACAGGGTTCAACATTCAGTACTTC
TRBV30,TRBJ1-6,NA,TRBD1,CAGDSSSYNSPLHF,TGTGCCGGGGACAGCAGCTCCTATAATTCACCCCTCCACTTT
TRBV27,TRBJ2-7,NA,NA,CASSPLGGIDEQYF,TGTGCCAGCAGTCCCCTAGGAGGGATCGACGAGCAGTACTTC
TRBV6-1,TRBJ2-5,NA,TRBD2,CASSYGASGGKTQYF,TGTGCCAGCAGCTACGGGGCTAGCGGGGGTAAGACCCAGTACTTC
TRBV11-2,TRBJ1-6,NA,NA,CASSFGRGSPLHF,TGTGCCAGCAGCTTCGGCAGGGGCTCACCCCTCCACTTT
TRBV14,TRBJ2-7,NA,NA,CASSRTDAYEQYF,TGTGCCAGCAGCCGGACCGATGCCTACGAGCAGTACTTC
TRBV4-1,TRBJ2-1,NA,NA,CASSQGPAGDEQFF,TGCGCCAGCAGCCAAGGTCCAGCGGGCGATGAGCAGTTCTTC
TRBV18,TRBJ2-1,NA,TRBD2,CASSPGSGNYNEQFF,TGTGCCAGCTCACCGGGTAGCGGGAACTACAATGAGCAGTTCTTC
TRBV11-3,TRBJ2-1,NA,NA,CASSKPGTDYNEQFF,TGTGCCAGCAGCAAACCCGGGACTGATTACAATGAGCAGTTCTTC
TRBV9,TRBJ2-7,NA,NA,CASSVGDVSSYEQYF,TGTGCCAGCAGCGTAGGGGACGTAAGCTCCTACGAGCAGTACTTC
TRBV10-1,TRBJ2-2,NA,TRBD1,CASSPTPGQGFRFPGELFF,TGCGCCAGCAGCCCCACCCCGGGACAGGGGTTTCGGTTTCCCGGGGAGCTGTTTTTT
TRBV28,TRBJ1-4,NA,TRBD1,CASSPLLGQGDEKLFF,TGTGCCAGCAGTCCGCTATTAGGACAGGGGGATGAAAAACTGTTTTTT
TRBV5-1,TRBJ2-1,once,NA,CASSLVSGSYNEQFF,TGCGCCAGCAGCTTGGTTAGCGGCTCCTACAATGAGCAGTTCTTC
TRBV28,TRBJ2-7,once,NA,CASSFESSYEQYF,TGTGCCAGCAGTTTCGAGAGCTCCTACGAGCAGTACTTC
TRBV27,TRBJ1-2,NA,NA,CASSLSRGALDYGYTF,TGTGCCAGCAGTTTATCGAGAGGGGCACTGGACTATGGCTACACCTTC
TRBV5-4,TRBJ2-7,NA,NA,CASSLVGGYEQYF,TGTGCCAGCAGCTTGGTGGGGGGCTACGAGCAGTACTTC
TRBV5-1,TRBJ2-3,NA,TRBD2,CASSLVLAGLLDTQYF,TGCGCCAGCAGCTTGGTGCTAGCGGGACTACTTGATACGCAGTATTTT
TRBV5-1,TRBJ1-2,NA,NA,CASSAGGAGGNDGYTF,TGCGCCAGCAGCGCGGGCGGGGCAGGAGGTAATGATGGCTACACCTTC
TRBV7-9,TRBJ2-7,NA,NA,CASSLPRGQGAYEQYF,TGTGCCAGCAGCTTACCGCGGGGGCAGGGGGCCTACGAGCAGTACTTC
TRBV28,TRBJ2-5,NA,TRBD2,CASSRTSGYQETQYF,TGTGCCAGCAGTCGGACTAGCGGGTACCAAGAGACCCAGTACTTC
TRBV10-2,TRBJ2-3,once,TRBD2,CASSAPLAGGPRSTDTQYF,TGCGCCAGCAGTGCCCCCCTAGCGGGAGGTCCCCGTAGCACAGATACGCAGTATTTT
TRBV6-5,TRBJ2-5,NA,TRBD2,CASSTPGLAWTQYF,TGTGCCAGCAGTACTCCGGGACTAGCCTGGACCCAGTACTTC
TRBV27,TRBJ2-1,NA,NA,CASSQGSEQFF,TGTGCCAGCAGTCAAGGGTCGGAGCAGTTCTTC
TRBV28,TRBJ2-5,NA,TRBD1,CASSLTAGGETQYF,TGTGCCAGCAGCCTGACCGCAGGGGGAGAGACCCAGTACTTC
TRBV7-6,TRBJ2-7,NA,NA,CASSFWGGEQYF,TGTGCCAGCAGTTTTTGGGGTGGCGAGCAGTACTTC
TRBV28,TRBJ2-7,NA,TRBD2,CASIQRGGYEQYF,TGTGCCAGCATCCAGCGGGGGGGCTACGAGCAGTACTTC
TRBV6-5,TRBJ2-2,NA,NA,CASSYIPNTGELFF,TGTGCCAGCAGTTACATCCCAAACACCGGGGAGCTGTTTTTT
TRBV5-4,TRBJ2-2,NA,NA,CASSLGVAGELFF,TGTGCCAGCAGCTTAGGGGTGGCCGGGGAGCTGTTTTTT
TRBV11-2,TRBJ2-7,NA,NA,CASSLGQPSSYEQYF,TGTGCCAGCAGCTTAGGTCAGCCGAGCTCCTACGAGCAGTACTTC
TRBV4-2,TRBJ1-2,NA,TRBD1,CASSPNTGGGSYGYTF,TGTGCCAGCAGCCCGAATACAGGGGGCGGGAGCTATGGCTACACCTTC
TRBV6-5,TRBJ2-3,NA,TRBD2,CASSYLAGIPTDTQYF,TGTGCCAGCAGTTATCTAGCGGGAATTCCCACAGATACGCAGTATTTT
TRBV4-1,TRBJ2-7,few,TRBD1,CASSPRTGAYEQYF,TGCGCCAGCAGCCCGCGGACAGGGGCCTACGAGCAGTACTTC
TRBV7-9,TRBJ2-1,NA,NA,CASSPPPTTSSYNEQFF,TGTGCCAGCAGCCCTCCCCCGACTACTAGCTCCTACAATGAGCAGTTCTTC
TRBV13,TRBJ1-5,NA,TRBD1,CASSIGTGRQPQHF,TGTGCCAGCAGCATCGGGACAGGGAGGCAGCCCCAGCATTTT
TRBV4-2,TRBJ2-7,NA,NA,CASSHRFSYEQYF,TGTGCCAGCAGCCACCGATTCTCCTACGAGCAGTACTTC
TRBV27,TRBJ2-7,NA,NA,CASSSGLSYEQYF,TGTGCCAGCAGTTCCGGCCTTTCCTACGAGCAGTACTTC
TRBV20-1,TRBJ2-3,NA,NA,CSASKPLPHF,TGCAGTGCTAGTAAGCCCCTACCGCATTTT
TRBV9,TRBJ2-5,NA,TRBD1,CASTATGSWETQYF,TGTGCCAGCACGGCGACAGGGTCCTGGGAGACCCAGTACTTC
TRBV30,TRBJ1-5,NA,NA,CAWSVLAQPQHF,TGTGCCTGGAGTGTATTGGCTCAGCCCCAGCATTTT
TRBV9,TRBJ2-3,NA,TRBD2,CASSPTSGGGDTQYF,TGTGCCAGCAGCCCGACTAGCGGGGGCGGAGATACGCAGTATTTT
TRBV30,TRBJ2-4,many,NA,CAWSNYRAKNIQYF,TGTGCCTGGAGTAATTACAGGGCCAAAAACATTCAGTACTTC
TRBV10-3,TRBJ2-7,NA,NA,CAISENRGEQYF,TGTGCCATCAGTGAAAACAGAGGCGAGCAGTACTTC
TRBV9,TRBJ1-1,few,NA,CASSWTENTEAFF,TGTGCCAGCAGCTGGACGGAGAACACTGAAGCTTTCTTT
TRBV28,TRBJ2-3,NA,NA,CASSQVMETDTQYF,TGTGCCAGCAGTCAGGTCATGGAGACAGATACGCAGTATTTT
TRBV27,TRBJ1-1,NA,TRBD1,CASSPYRGSEAFF,TGTGCCAGCAGTCCATACAGGGGGTCTGAAGCTTTCTTT
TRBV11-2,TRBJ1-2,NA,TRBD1,CASFTGGGPIWALGYTF,TGTGCCAGCTTTACAGGGGGAGGGCCAATTTGGGCATTAGGCTACACCTTC
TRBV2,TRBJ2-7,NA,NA,CASSDTGYYEQYF,TGTGCCAGCAGTGATACAGGGTACTACGAGCAGTACTTC
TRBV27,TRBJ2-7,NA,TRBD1,CASSLSGTGVYEQYF,TGTGCCAGCAGTTTATCTGGGACAGGGGTCTACGAGCAGTACTTC